This T cell receptor beta chain was sequenced in a study of T cells in Graves' hyperthyroidism and ophthalmopathy. J lost 1 base, V lost 7 bases, and 10 bases had no gene match. This CDR3 is 16 amino acids long. Germline V gives CDR1 MNHNS, CDR2 SASEGT. Researchers took RNA transcripts and amplified the TCR beta CDR3 regions from them. With the HTBI primer set, the TCR CDR3 went through a first round of RT-PCR. TCRdb passed the multiplex PCR reads through MiXCR, listing each CDR3 protein once. The sample carries 500,000 to 550,000 distinct CDR3 sequences, about 20% recorded once. This clonotype was observed many times.

Input material: blood. The sequence derives from a man aged 35-49 years with Graves' ophthalmopathy. The chain recombines TRBV6-1 with TRBJ1-5; TRBD1 matches 7 bases. CDR3 protein: CASIDKRGLSNQPQHF. The DNA of the CDR3 is TGTGCCAGCATTGATAAGAGGGGGCTGAGCAATCAGCCCCAGCATTTT.